This T cell receptor (beta chain) was sequenced in a study of blood T cells in healthy people across ages. Study-wide context: About one barcoded beta molecule per two T cells came from capture by template switching.

This clonotype occurred many times. The second PCR ran roughly 6 to 11 cycles with a sample-barcoded 5' primer and J-beta primers. MiXCR, run by TCRdb on the 5' RACE reads, gives a single entry per CDR3 protein. This sample has over a million distinct CDR3 sequences, with 42% found just once. The CDR3 length is 14 residues. V lost 5 bases and J 8 bases, leaving 18 bases between the germline ends. The clonotype comes from a woman aged 18-29 years in good health. The chain carries TRBV12-3 or TRBV12-4 and TRBJ1-2; D not certain. Input material: blood. The chain's CDR3 is CASSQPGSSEGYTF. In nucleotides, the CDR3 is TGTGCCAGCAGTCAACCGGGCTCCAGTGAGGGCTACACCTTC.